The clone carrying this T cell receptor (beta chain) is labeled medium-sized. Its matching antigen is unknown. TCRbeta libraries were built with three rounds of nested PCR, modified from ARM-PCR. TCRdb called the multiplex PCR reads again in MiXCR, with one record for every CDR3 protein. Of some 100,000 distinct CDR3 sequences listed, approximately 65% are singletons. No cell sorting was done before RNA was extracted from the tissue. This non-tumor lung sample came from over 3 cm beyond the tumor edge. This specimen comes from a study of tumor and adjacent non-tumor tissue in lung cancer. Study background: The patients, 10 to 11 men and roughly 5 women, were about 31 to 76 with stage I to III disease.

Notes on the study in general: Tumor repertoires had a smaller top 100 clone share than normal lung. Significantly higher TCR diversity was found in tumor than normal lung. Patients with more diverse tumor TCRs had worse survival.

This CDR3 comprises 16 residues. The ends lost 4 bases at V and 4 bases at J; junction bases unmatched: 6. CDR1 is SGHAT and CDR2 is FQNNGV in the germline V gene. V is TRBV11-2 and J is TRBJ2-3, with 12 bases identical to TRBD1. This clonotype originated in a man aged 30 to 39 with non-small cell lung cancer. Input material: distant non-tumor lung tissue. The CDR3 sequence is CASSWRDRGRSDTQYF. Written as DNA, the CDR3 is TGTGCCAGCAGCTGGAGGGACAGGGGGCGCTCAGATACGCAGTATTTT.